One and the same sample provided the 14 T cell receptor beta chains below, sequenced in a study of blood T cell repertoires in COVID-19. TCRdb's table, derived via immunoSEQ multiplex PCR, lists solely in-frame clones and lacks some. The sample holds 200,000 to 300,000 clones; roughly 85% are singletons and the top ten take around 3.3%. Material: peripheral blood. The receptors originated from a woman aged 18-29 years with acute or convalescent COVID-19.

The rearrangement uses TRBV19 and TRBJ1-2; 8 bases agree with TRBD1. J lost 4 bases, V lost 5 bases, and 9 bases had no gene match. The V gene's germline CDR1 is LNHDA and CDR2 SQIVND (reference sequence). The CDR3 length is 15 residues. The CDR3 region is CASSATGAEGYGYTF. The CDR3 bases are TGTGCCAGTAGTGCGACAGGGGCCGAGGGCTATGGCTACACCTTC.

This clone was found a few times. The J gene is TRBJ2-1, the V gene TRBV11-3; D is perhaps TRBD1 (6 bases). Germline V CDR1 and CDR2: SGHNT, YENEEA. This CDR3 contains 15 residues. Trimming removed 5 bases at V and 6 bases at J, with 17 bases between. CDR3 residues: CASSPWGQGPNEQFF. The DNA of the CDR3 is TGTGCCAGCAGCCCCTGGGGGCAGGGCCCCAATGAGCAGTTCTTC.

The V and J genes are TRBV29-1 and TRBJ2-1; 12 nucleotides line up with TRBD1. Germline values: CDR1 SQVTM, CDR2 ANQGSEA. The CDR3 totals 13 residues. The trim removed 8 bases at V and 9 bases at J, leaving 8 bases unmatched. This CDR3 reads CSLRDRGLGEQFF. For the CDR3, the DNA is TGCAGCCTCCGGGACAGGGGGCTGGGTGAGCAGTTCTTC.

Only one count was recorded for this clone. J is TRBJ1-4 and V is TRBV5-4, with TRBD1 identical over 7 bases. The germline CDR1 and CDR2 sequences are SGHNT and YYREEE (reference sequence). Trimming at V came to 3 bases and at J to 6 bases, leaving 8 bases not matched to a gene. The CDR3 has 15 residues. Here the CDR3 DNA reads TGTGCCAGCAGCTACCCGCGACAGGGAGATGAAAAACTGTTTTTT. Encoded protein: CASSYPRQGDEKLFF.

The chain carries TRBV18 and TRBJ2-7; 7 nucleotides line up with TRBD1. CDR1 and CDR2 from the germline V gene are KGHSH and LQKENI. V gave up 5 bases and J gave up 12 bases; unmatched junction bases: 10. The CDR3 covers 12 residues. DNA for the CDR3: TGTGCCAGCTCAGACGACAGGGAGAAGGTGTACTTC. Protein product: CASSDDREKVYF.

The chain is built from TRBV9 and TRBJ1-1; TRBD1 aligns across 8 bases. Germline CDR1 reads SGDLS; CDR2 reads YYNGEE. V shed 1 base, J shed 4 bases, and the junction held 3 bases outside the gene matches. The CDR3 runs to 14 residues. CDR3 sequence: CASSVTGGATEAFF. The CDR3 DNA follows: TGTGCCAGCAGCGTAACAGGGGGTGCCACTGAAGCTTTCTTT.

This clone was recorded at least ten times. V usage is TRBV6-5 and J usage is TRBJ1-2; D gene ambiguous. Trimming removed 7 bases from V and 5 bases from J, with 11 bases in between. This CDR3 region has 12 residues. The germline CDR1 and CDR2 sequences are MNHEY and SVGAGI. The CDR3 protein is CASMQATYGYTF. CDR3 DNA: TGTGCCAGCATGCAGGCCACATATGGCTACACCTTC.

This chain joins TRBV27 and TRBJ1-4, with 10 bases identical to TRBD1. The germline CDR1 and CDR2 sequences are MNHEY and SMNVEV (reference sequence). The CDR3 is made up of 15 amino acids. Unmatched junction bases numbered 7, after V lost 4 bases and J lost 8 bases. CDR3 DNA: TGTGCCAGCAGTTCAACCGGGACAGGGGCCGAAAAACTGTTTTTT. It codes for CASSSTGTGAEKLFF.

This chain joins TRBV11-3 and TRBJ2-1; the match to TRBD2 covers 13 bases. The CDR3 consists of 15 residues. Losses at the gene ends were 4 bases for V and 6 bases for J; bases not matched to a gene: 3. Germline loops: CDR1 SGHNT, CDR2 YENEEA. The CDR3: CASSSRLAGGNEQFF. In DNA, the CDR3 is TGTGCCAGCAGCTCCCGACTAGCGGGAGGCAATGAGCAGTTCTTC.

The rearrangement links TRBV12-3 or TRBV12-4 to TRBJ2-2; D unresolved. The CDR3 contains 13 residues. Trimming took 3 bases from V and 6 from J, leaving 8 bases between them. In nucleotides, the CDR3 is TGTGCCAGCAGTTTCTCTAGGCCCGGGGAGCTGTTTTTT. Translating gives CASSFSRPGELFF.

The V gene is TRBV24-1, the J gene TRBJ2-7; 12 bases fit TRBD2. The CDR3 length is 13 residues. Germline values: CDR1 KGHDR, CDR2 SFDVKD. The V and J ends lost 12 bases and 2 bases, in that order; junction bases with no gene match: 4. The CDR3: CAPTSGRPYEQYF. In DNA, the CDR3 is TGTGCCCCCACTAGCGGGAGGCCCTACGAGCAGTACTTC.

About this clone: The same CDR3 is also encoded by other DNA sequences in this sample. V is TRBV19 and J is TRBJ1-2; 9 bases align to TRBD1. The germline CDR1 and CDR2 sequences are LNHDA and SQIVND (reference sequence). The CDR3 contains 14 residues. J was trimmed by 4 bases and V by 6 bases; bases with no gene match: 6. Here the CDR3 reads CASSTQGAGYGYTF. CDR3 DNA sequence: TGTGCCAGTAGCACACAGGGGGCCGGCTATGGCTACACCTTC.

This clone is a singleton in its sample. The V call is TRBV7-8, the J call TRBJ2-7; D is ambiguous. Germline V gene lookup returns CDR1 SGHVS and CDR2 FQNEAQ. The CDR3 totals 13 residues. Deletions cut 1 base from V and 6 bases from J, with 10 bases between. Here the CDR3 DNA reads TGTGCCAGCAGCTTAGAGCTTGTTTCCGAGCAGTACTTC. It yields the protein CASSLELVSEQYF.

The chain employs TRBV18 and TRBJ2-1, with TRBD2 matching over 10 bases. Losses at the gene ends were 0 bases for V and 6 bases for J; bases not matched to a gene: 5. Germline CDR1 KGHSH, CDR2 LQKENI. The CDR3 consists of 16 residues. The DNA for the CDR3 is TGTGCCAGCTCACCACCAGACCTAGCGGGAGTCAATGAGCAGTTCTTC. Translating it yields CASSPPDLAGVNEQFF.